This is a list of T cell receptor beta chains from one sample in a study of blood T cells in healthy people across ages. Via MiXCR, TCRdb re-called the 5' RACE reads, giving one row per CDR3 protein. The data show approximately 780,000 distinct CDR3 sequences, more than 25% seen once. These sequences were also reported in another study, on T cells of mothers and their children.

Sample: blood. All receptors derive from a boy aged 5-17 years in good health. CDR3s include the opening cysteine and the closing phenylalanine or tryptophan. D genes are given only for firm matches. Where a row states a size, it is once, few, many or the class of an expanded clone; other rows omit it.

>few|TRBV6-1|TRBJ1-2|-
CASSASEYGYTF
TGTGCCAGCAGTGCCTCAGAGTATGGCTACACCTTC
>-|TRBV7-3|TRBJ1-1|TRBD1
CASSPDGTGGRAFF
TGTGCCAGCAGCCCCGACGGGACAGGGGGACGAGCTTTCTTT
>-|TRBV20-1|TRBJ1-4|-
CSAGEEKLFF
TGCAGTGCTGGTGAAGAAAAACTGTTTTTT
>-|TRBV25-1|TRBJ1-1|TRBD1
CASSDPGTDASTEAFF
TGTGCCAGCAGTGACCCTGGGACAGATGCCTCTACTGAAGCTTTCTTT
>-|TRBV15|TRBJ2-7|-
CATSSGMSYEQYF
TGTGCCACCAGCTCCGGGATGTCCTACGAGCAGTACTTC
>-|TRBV6-5|TRBJ2-7|-
CASTPAGIGDEQYF
TGTGCCAGCACCCCGGCAGGCATTGGGGATGAGCAGTACTTC
>-|TRBV14|TRBJ1-4|-
CASSHTQGANEKLFF
TGTGCCAGCAGCCATACCCAAGGCGCTAATGAAAAACTGTTTTTT
>-|TRBV13|TRBJ2-1|-
CASGTPPHNEQFF
TGTGCCAGTGGGACTCCTCCGCACAATGAGCAGTTCTTC
>few|TRBV12-3/TRBV12-4|TRBJ2-1|TRBD2
CASSKPGLAGNEQFF
TGTGCCAGCAGCAAGCCGGGACTAGCGGGAAATGAGCAGTTCTTC
>-|TRBV7-9|TRBJ2-7|-
CASSSGYKAYEQYF
TGTGCCAGCAGCTCAGGGTACAAAGCCTACGAGCAGTACTTC
>few|TRBV5-1|TRBJ2-1|-
CASSTAGTLYNEQFF
TGCGCCAGCAGCACTGCCGGGACCCTCTACAATGAGCAGTTCTTC
>-|TRBV18|TRBJ1-4|-
CASSPPSGRLNEKLFF
TGTGCCAGCTCACCACCCTCAGGCAGGCTAAATGAAAAACTGTTTTTT
>-|TRBV5-1|TRBJ1-1|-
CASSSTPGEGREAFF
TGCGCCAGCAGCTCAACCCCCGGAGAGGGTCGTGAAGCTTTCTTT
>-|TRBV14|TRBJ1-1|-
CASSQPSGPSGTEAFF
TGTGCCAGCAGCCAACCCTCCGGCCCTTCCGGGACTGAAGCTTTCTTT
>few|TRBV12-3/TRBV12-4|TRBJ2-1|TRBD1
CASSLTGGSEQFF
TGTGCCAGCAGTTTAACAGGGGGCAGTGAGCAGTTCTTC
>-|TRBV3-1|TRBJ2-7|TRBD2
CASRGTSGSRQYF
TGTGCCAGCAGAGGGACTAGCGGGAGTCGGCAGTACTTC
>-|TRBV3-1|TRBJ2-2|-
CASSYAGGSGELFF
TGTGCCAGCAGCTATGCTGGGGGGTCCGGGGAGCTGTTTTTT
>few|TRBV7-9|TRBJ2-1|-
CASSLAQGSSYNEQFF
TGTGCCAGCAGCTTAGCGCAGGGGAGCTCCTACAATGAGCAGTTCTTC
>few|TRBV20-1|TRBJ2-2|-
CSALGAGNTGELFF
TGCAGTGCCCTGGGGGCGGGGAACACCGGGGAGCTGTTTTTT
>-|TRBV12-3/TRBV12-4|TRBJ2-1|-
CASSFGRVDNEQFF
TGTGCCAGCAGTTTCGGCAGGGTGGACAATGAGCAGTTCTTC
>-|TRBV6-1|TRBJ1-4|-
CASSTRKQGRGEKLFF
TGTGCCAGCAGTACCCGGAAACAGGGCCGAGGGGAAAAACTGTTTTTT
>-|TRBV7-3|TRBJ1-2|-
CASSPRVEANYGYTF
TGTGCCAGCAGCCCCCGGGTTGAAGCTAACTATGGCTACACCTTC
>-|TRBV5-1|TRBJ1-3|-
CASSLTWASSGNTIYF
TGCGCCAGCAGCTTGACATGGGCCTCCTCTGGAAACACCATATATTTT
>few|TRBV11-2|TRBJ2-5|-
CASSLGGNLDDQYF
TGTGCCAGCAGCTTAGGGGGGAACCTGGATGACCAGTACTTC
>-|TRBV10-3|TRBJ2-3|-
CAISEPGGLTDTQYF
TGTGCCATCAGTGAGCCCGGCGGTCTCACAGATACGCAGTATTTT
>few|TRBV29-1|TRBJ1-6|TRBD1
CSARGQASNSPLHF
TGCAGCGCCCGAGGACAGGCTAGCAATTCACCCCTCCACTTT